This TCR beta chain originates from a study of cytomegalovirus exposure and HLA in healthy donors (TCRdb year 2017). The study in broad terms: An earlier analysis of approximately 640 of the donors reported 250 to 350 Gb of sequence data and roughly 100 million unique TCR beta sequences from some 180 million T cells. Roughly 300 gigabases of sequencing data and tens of millions of unique TCR sequences were included in an early release covering about 700 HLA-typed donors. Of the approximately 400 genotyped donors, over 80% were placed in the genetic ancestry cluster associated with self-reported Caucasian donors. The aim of the study was to test whether cataloging public T cell receptors could identify signatures of past pathogen exposure. The T cell repertoires of about 700 subjects were profiled by immunosequencing and related to cytomegalovirus serostatus. Along with the approximately 650-subject first cohort, a separate validation cohort of over a hundred different subjects was used. To predict cytomegalovirus infection status, the study brought together high-throughput TCR immunosequencing, statistical association of individual TCRs with disease status, and machine learning. A later analysis re-analyzed previously published TCR beta repertoires from about 600 donors and added high-resolution HLA genotyping to study TCR occurrence patterns. The later analysis used no new phenotypic data to find candidate immune exposures, relying instead on TCR beta sequences and their occurrence across donors. To decide whether each TCR beta V gene segment behaved as functional or pseudogenic, an earlier analysis of some 570 of the donors relied on high-throughput TCR beta sequencing. Alongside the repertoire data, information on donor age, sex, ethnicity and CMV serostatus was compiled. Genome-wide SNP genotypes for about 55% of the 666 donors were used in a later genetic analysis, which treated that subset as a discovery cohort. All discovery cohort repertoires had been generated on a single sequencing platform. HLA typing included class I and class II loci at four-digit resolution. Typing coverage varied by locus: roughly 620-630 donors for A, B, C, DRB1 and DQB1; more than 500 for DQA1; around 610 for DPA1; around 490 for DPB1. Roughly 5 DR-DQ haplotypes were treated as single units for association and clustering because of strong linkage in the cohort. Across 300 to 500 genotyped donors of the cohort, an average of roughly 250,000 unique TCR beta nucleotide sequences per donor were sequenced, and 15% to 20% of those sequences were non-productive. Results and caveats for the whole study, not just this receptor: In the study, some 160 TCR beta chains were listed as associated with cytomegalovirus. Because the 87-base-pair reads could not distinguish some IMGT-functional V segments, including TRBV6-2 and TRBV6-3, those segments were excluded. In vitro tests confirmed that three of the cytomegalovirus-associated TCR beta chains recognize cytomegalovirus antigens. According to the authors, the approach could potentially be generalized to other disease states and immunological phenotypes. Compared with the 666-donor mean, donors in an Asian-associated ancestry cluster had fewer N-insertions in productive TCRs, according to a later genetic analysis. V-gene and J-gene trimming of TCR beta chains was associated with a missense DCLRE1C variant in a later genetic analysis, and the association was replicated in an independent cohort. Because counts were too low, around 18 rarely observed V segments, including chromosome 9 orphons, were left out of the earlier analysis of 587 of the donors. CMV serostatus was the only immune exposure information available for the cohort. Compared with equally common non-associated chains, HLA-associated TCR beta chains in a later analysis were more clonally expanded and had lower generation probabilities. In a later analysis, the rate of TCR association differed among HLA loci, with DRB1 alleles having the most associated TCRs and HLA-C alleles having the fewest. When HLA alleles, especially DR and DQ, strongly co-occurred, TCR associations were difficult to assign to individual alleles. The cohort was sequenced for TCR beta chains only, and without alpha or paired-chain data the features that could be detected were limited. In a later analysis, most CMV-associated TCR beta chains were found to appear HLA-restricted, with HLA associations seemingly driven largely by CMV exposure. Across donors, most TCR sequences were observed very rarely, whereas some public TCRs were present in many individuals. Correlated functional status among segregating V segments might reflect linkage disequilibrium, but an unknown experimental factor could not be ruled out. An earlier analysis of 587 of the donors showed that most TCR beta V segments appeared in productive rearrangements either about 90% or about 30% of the time, which broadly matched IMGT annotations. In both the original and validation cohorts, the classifier was reported to diagnose cytomegalovirus status with high specificity and sensitivity. A further reported finding was that TCR beta sequences accurately predicted the HLA-A and HLA-B alleles for most subjects in the first cohort. The sequencing pipeline was judged likely to have produced a cluster of highly shared sequence variants as a technical artifact. Presence/absence analyses assumed roughly uniform sequencing depth across donors, an assumption that may not hold. According to a later analysis, parvovirus B19, influenza, CMV and Epstein-Barr virus appeared linked to several top co-occurrence clusters. Because HLA typing was missing for some donors at each locus, association tests included only the typed subset. At a false discovery rate of 0.05, a later analysis linked 15,000 to 20,000 TCR beta sequences to specific HLA alleles.

The cohort comprised some 680 healthy bone marrow donors. At the time of sampling, every cohort member was nominally healthy, though immune exposures that went unrecorded were likely present. The donor was CMV seropositive and was included in the group of almost 300 seropositive cohort members. Each donor provided a peripheral blood sample, and peripheral blood mononuclear cells were used for TCR beta sequencing. The Qiagen DNeasy Blood Extraction Kit was used to extract genomic DNA from the blood cell samples. The library was obtained by the immunoSEQ multiplex PCR assay. For the multiplex PCR, a mixture combining 60 forward primers for TCR Vbeta segments and 13 reverse primers for TCR Jbeta segments was used. Amplification of the CDR3 region of rearranged TCR beta genes was performed with a multiplex PCR assay on genomic DNA. The Illumina HiSeq System was used to sequence the amplified TCR beta libraries as 87-base-pair reads. In the source study's methods: A later analysis counted some 80 million unique TCR beta chains across the 500 to 850 repertoires, and some 11 million of these chains were shared by at least two donors. To remove PCR and sequencing errors, raw reads were error-corrected and collapsed into unique sequences using a nearest-neighbor algorithm that merged closely related sequences. Alignment of CDR3 sequences to IMGT reference sequences was used to assign V, D and J gene segments. Each retained sequence needed at least a six-nucleotide match to both a V gene segment and a J gene segment. Rearrangements were called productive when the CDR3 lacked stop codons and stayed in frame with V and J; all others were non-productive. CDR3 was defined by IMGT convention, running from the second conserved V-encoded cysteine to the conserved J-encoded phenylalanine. In an earlier analysis of more than 550 of the donors, sequences lacking an unambiguous match to a single V gene segment were excluded. In an earlier analysis of 587 of the donors, a V segment was called functional when productive rearrangements were above 56.7%, and segregating when the standard deviation between donors exceeded 5%. To diagnose cytomegalovirus status from the catalog of TCR beta chain sequences, a statistical classification framework was built. V and J gene assignment, in a later analysis, came from comparing TCR nucleotide sequences with IMGT/GENE-DB human TR gene sequences. The TCRdist pipeline was used in a later analysis to assign CDR3 sequences and most-parsimonious VDJ recombination scenarios. A later analysis defined each TCR beta chain by its CDR3 amino acid sequence plus V-gene family, and excluded reads lacking a unique V-gene family. A later analysis removed 592 highly shared, low-generation-probability nucleotide sequences to deal with suspected cross-contamination and a sequencing artifact. A later analysis calculated a clonal expansion index for each public chain from normalized within-repertoire ranks of inferred template counts. In a later analysis, generation probabilities were computed using a VDJ recombination model fitted to out-of-frame rearrangements, and the results were checked against IGoR. In a later analysis, hypergeometric tests were used to score TCR-TCR, TCR-HLA and TCR-CMV co-occurrence, with a repertoire-size bias correction applied to TCR pairs. A later analysis estimated false discovery rates by permuting HLA or CMV assignments 20 times. In a later analysis, co-occurring TCRs were grouped using DBSCAN, with TCRdist sequence similarity added in when clustering inside HLA-allele-positive subsets. Co-occurrence clustering excluded repertoires with fewer than 30,000 or more than 120,000 public chains, plus five with anomalous nucleotide sharing. TCRdb holds this immuneACCESS table with in-frame rearrangements only. Some clones are missing; in checked studies, unresolved V genes explain under half, and the rest has no known cause. Clonal size and the V and J genes are those of that table, whereas D and trimming came from the DNA. Across this sample there are 150,000 to 200,000 clones, with roughly 76% seen only once. The ten largest clones add up to approximately 5% of the sample.

V is pruned by 3 bases and J by 8 bases, leaving 5 bases of the junction without a gene match. Reading from cysteine to phenylalanine, the CDR3 counts 15 amino acids. Just the 45-base CDR3 DNA is kept, in frame starting at base 1. The germline V gene (reference sequence) sets CDR1 to LNHDA and CDR2 to SQIVND. Notes on this clone: Its antigen specificity is not known. The sample holds no much larger clone one base away, and base qualities are not on file.

Input material: PBMCs. The V and J genes are TRBV19 and TRBJ2-1; the central 12 bases match TRBD1. The source of this sequence is a woman between 18 and 30 years old in good health and CMV-seropositive. The CDR3 protein: CASSMGQGAWDEQFF. The DNA is TGTGCCAGTAGTATGGGACAGGGGGCTTGGGATGAGCAGTTCTTC.